These 26 T cell receptor beta chains were sequenced from one sample in a study of T cells in Graves' hyperthyroidism and ophthalmopathy. Authors of the study amplified TCR beta CDR3 regions from RNA transcripts. During a first-round RT-PCR of the TCR CDR3, the HTBI primer set was used. One entry per CDR3 protein results from TCRdb running MiXCR on the multiplex PCR reads. There are about 640,000 distinct CDR3 sequences in the sample; roughly 15% occur only once, and around 13% lies in the top ten. The sample consisted of blood. Receptors were obtained from a woman aged 45-60 years with Graves' ophthalmopathy.

The chain joins TRBV28 to TRBJ1-5; D unclear. With 8 bases removed from V and 0 bases from J, the gap between germline ends came to 8 bases. CDR1 and CDR2 from the germline V gene are MDHEN and SYDVKM. The CDR3 runs to 13 residues. The CDR3 sequence: CASGLDSNQPQHF. The DNA of the CDR3 is TGTGCCAGCGGGTTAGATAGCAATCAGCCCCAGCATTTT.

The rearrangement links TRBV14 to TRBJ1-2, with D perhaps TRBD1 (5 bases). The CDR3 has 13 amino acids. Germline CDR1 SGHDN, CDR2 FVKESK. V was cut by 3 bases and J by 7 bases, with 12 bases left in between. CDR3 bases: TGTGCCAGCAGCCATCAGGGAAGGAGTGGCTACACCTTC. It codes for CASSHQGRSGYTF.

This clonotype was seen ten or more times. The rearrangement joins TRBV3-1 to TRBJ1-2, with TRBD1 matching over 7 bases. CDR3 length: 17 residues. V trimming: 0 bases; J trimming: 0 bases; junction bases outside the gene matches: 7. Germline V gives CDR1 LGHDT, CDR2 YNNKEL (reference sequence). CDR3 amino acids: CASSQDSRQGANYGYTF. The CDR3 region has the DNA TGTGCCAGCAGCCAAGATTCCCGACAGGGAGCTAACTATGGCTACACCTTC.

The chain employs TRBV9 and TRBJ1-2, with TRBD1 as a possible D gene (5 bases). The V and J ends lost 2 bases and 2 bases respectively, with 13 bases between them. CDR1 is SGDLS and CDR2 is YYNGEE in the germline V gene. The length of the CDR3 is 15 residues. Here the CDR3 DNA reads TGTGCCAGCAGCGTGGCATGGGGCGGGAACTATGGCTACACCTTC. It specifies CASSVAWGGNYGYTF.

In regard to this clonotype: A single base separates this from a much larger clone, so it may be a read error. The chain is built from TRBV24-1 and TRBJ2-1; D may correspond to TRBD1 or TRBD2 (5 bases each). Between the trimmed V and J ends, which lost 4 bases and 7 bases, there was a span of 10 bases. The germline gives CDR1 KGHDR, CDR2 SFDVKD. This CDR3 has 13 amino acids. Here the CDR3 DNA reads TGTGCCACCAGTGAATGGGACCCGAATGAGCAGTTCTTC. Amino acid sequence: CATSEWDPNEQFF.

In its sample, this clonotype was seen a few times. The rearrangement uses TRBV7-3 and TRBJ2-1; 9 bases line up with TRBD2. The trim removed 1 base at V and 2 bases at J, leaving 6 bases unmatched. Per germline, CDR1 SGHTA and CDR2 FQGTGA. The CDR3 extends over 17 amino acids. In DNA, the CDR3 is TGTGCCAGCAGCTTAAGGGGCGGGAGGGCCGCCTACAATGAGCAGTTCTTC. It codes for CASSLRGGRAAYNEQFF.

This clonotype has a count of ten or more. CDR3 bases: TGTGCCAGCAGTCCTATGCCGACTAGCGGACGCCACTACGAGCAGTACTTC. Translation gives CASSPMPTSGRHYEQYF. The rearrangement joins TRBV6-2 or TRBV6-3 to TRBJ2-7; 9 bases are a match to TRBD2. J gave up 3 bases and V 5 bases, and 14 bases lay outside the gene matches. CDR1 MNHEY and CDR2 SVGEGT come from the germline V gene. The CDR3 loop spans 17 amino acids.

This clonotype was seen ten or more times. The gene calls are TRBV6-1 and TRBJ2-1, with D tentatively TRBD1 or TRBD2 (6 bases each). Deletions cut 5 bases from V and 3 bases from J, with 17 bases between. This CDR3 has 16 residues. Germline CDR1 reads MNHNS; CDR2 reads SASEGT. CDR3 DNA sequence: TGTGCCAGCAGTTACGGAGGGGGGCAAGGCTACAATGAGCAGTTCTTC. It is translated as CASSYGGGQGYNEQFF.

The sample holds many counts of this clonotype. J is TRBJ2-7 and V is TRBV7-9, with 9 bases identical to TRBD1. The CDR3 is made up of 15 amino acids. The germline V gene has CDR1 SEHNR and CDR2 FQNEAQ (reference sequence). V trimming: 5 bases; J trimming: 2 bases; junction bases outside the gene matches: 7. CDR3 region: CASSPGQGIPYEQYF. As DNA, the CDR3 is TGTGCCAGCAGCCCAGGACAGGGGATTCCCTACGAGCAGTACTTC.

This clonotype has at least ten counts. The chain combines TRBV7-2 with TRBJ1-5; no reliable D call. There are 16 residues in the CDR3. Germline V lookup: CDR1 SGHTA, CDR2 FQGNSA. Between the trimmed V and J ends, which lost 4 bases and 0 bases, there was a span of 13 bases. The CDR3 sequence: CASSSSGHFSNQPQHF. The CDR3 DNA reads TGTGCCAGCAGCTCCTCCGGGCATTTTAGCAATCAGCCCCAGCATTTT.

In its sample, this clonotype was seen many times. The chain uses TRBV28 and TRBJ2-1; the match to TRBD2 covers 9 bases. Per the germline V gene, CDR1 is MDHEN and CDR2 is SYDVKM. The junction had 18 bases not matched to a gene; V was cut back by 9 bases and J by 6 bases. CDR3 length: 17 amino acids. DNA for the CDR3: TGTGCCAGTACCACCCCTACCCTAGCGGGAAGATCCAATGAGCAGTTCTTC. This sequence encodes CASTTPTLAGRSNEQFF.

This clonotype was counted between two and nine times. CDR3 in DNA: TGTGCCAGCAGCCACCCGAGCGGGAGCCTCTACAATGAGCAGTTCTTC. This encodes CASSHPSGSLYNEQFF. The chain joins TRBV5-8 to TRBJ2-1, with 8 bases lining up with TRBD2. Looked up from germline, CDR1 is SGHTS and CDR2 is YDEGEE. CDR3 length: 16 residues. V was pared by 4 bases and J by 3 bases, with 9 bases of the junction left unmatched.

This clonotype was recorded a few times. V and J are TRBV19 and TRBJ1-2; possibly TRBD1 for D (6 bases). The CDR3 has 14 residues. Germline CDR1 is LNHDA and CDR2 is SQIVND (reference sequence). V was cut by 5 bases and J by 9 bases, with 19 bases left in between. CDR3 residues: CASSSTGTRESYTF. The CDR3 region has the DNA TGTGCCAGTAGTTCCACCGGGACACGGGAGAGCTACACCTTC.

In this sample, this clonotype turned up a few times. V usage is TRBV12-3 or TRBV12-4 and J usage is TRBJ2-2; D tentatively reads TRBD1 or TRBD2 (5 bases each). V was shortened by 6 bases and J by 1 base, with 12 bases between the two germline ends. The CDR3 is 15 residues long. CDR3 in amino acids: CASSSGAGNTGELFF. In DNA form, the CDR3 reads TGTGCCAGCAGCTCCGGGGCGGGGAACACCGGGGAGCTGTTTTTT.

The chain has TRBV7-9 and TRBJ2-1; the D is unclear. Germline V lookup: CDR1 SEHNR, CDR2 FQNEAQ (reference sequence). V was shortened by 1 base and J by 8 bases, with 15 bases between the two germline ends. This CDR3 comprises 15 residues. CDR3 sequence reads: CASSLGGPPVYEQFF. In nucleotides, the CDR3 is TGTGCCAGCAGCTTAGGAGGCCCTCCAGTTTATGAGCAGTTCTTC.

There are many counts of this clonotype. The chain is built from TRBV7-3 and TRBJ2-2; no firm D call. The CDR3 contains 13 residues. The germline V and J ends were trimmed by 1 base and 6 bases, with 6 bases remaining between them. CDR1 is SGHTA, CDR2 FQGTGA, per germline. The CDR3 spells CASSLMRPGELFF. CDR3 DNA: TGTGCCAGCAGCTTAATGAGACCCGGGGAGCTGTTTTTT.

This clonotype was counted a few times. The J gene is TRBJ2-1, the V gene TRBV4-1, with TRBD2 matching over 7 bases. The CDR3 sequence is 15 residues long. Germline V gene lookup returns CDR1 MGHRA and CDR2 YSYEKL. V shed 2 bases and J 5 bases; nucleotides not matched to a gene: 6. The CDR3 region is CASSQTSGTHNEQFF. The CDR3 region has the DNA TGCGCCAGCAGCCAAACAAGCGGGACCCACAATGAGCAGTTCTTC.

J is TRBJ2-5 and V is TRBV14; no firm D call. The CDR3 totals 11 residues. Germline values: CDR1 SGHDN, CDR2 FVKESK. The V gene lost 3 bases and the J gene lost 12 bases, with 11 bases spanning the gap. CDR3: CASSHGPRKYF. CDR3 coding DNA: TGTGCCAGCAGCCACGGCCCGAGGAAGTACTTC.

The sample holds a few counts of this clonotype. This chain links TRBV7-3 with TRBJ2-1, with 10 bases aligning to TRBD2. CDR1 and CDR2 (germline): SGHTA, FQGTGA. The CDR3 sequence is 15 residues long. V shed 8 bases and J 6 bases; nucleotides not matched to a gene: 10. The CDR3 coding sequence is TGTGCCAGCTGGCGACAGCGGGAGGGCCTCAATGAGCAGTTCTTC. Translated, it gives CASWRQREGLNEQFF.

This clonotype was detected a few times. This chain links TRBV6-1 with TRBJ2-1; D remains ambiguous. This CDR3 region has 17 residues. Looked up from germline, CDR1 is MNHNS and CDR2 is SASEGT. V gave up 3 bases and J gave up 0 bases, with 15 bases separating them. The CDR3 sequence is CASSDLPGVSSYNEQFF. The CDR3 DNA follows: TGTGCCAGCAGTGACCTCCCTGGGGTAAGCTCCTACAATGAGCAGTTCTTC.

As to this clonotype: This may be a read error: a much more frequent sequence differs by one nucleotide. This sequence joins TRBV19 and TRBJ1-1, with 10 bases matching TRBD1. The CDR3 totals 15 residues. Unmatched junction bases numbered 8, after V lost 6 bases and J lost 4 bases. Germline CDR1 is LNHDA and CDR2 is SQIVND (reference sequence). The CDR3 sequence is CASSSVWTGGTEAFF. In DNA, the CDR3 is TGTGCCAGTAGCTCCGTCTGGACAGGGGGCACTGAAGCTTTCTTT.

This clonotype occurred many times. The chain recombines TRBV7-2 with TRBJ2-3; D uncertain. In germline, CDR1 is SGHTA, CDR2 FQGNSA. Deletions cut 6 bases from V and 6 bases from J, with 16 bases between. The CDR3 runs 14 residues. Here the CDR3 reads CASSPGWNTDTQYF. CDR3 coding DNA: TGTGCCAGCAGTCCAGGATGGAACACCGATACGCAGTATTTT.

This clonotype was counted between two and nine times. Here the CDR3 DNA reads TGTGCCAGCAGTGAGCGGGAGTCCCACAATGAGCAGTTCTTC. It codes for CASSERESHNEQFF. The chain employs TRBV6-2 or TRBV6-3 and TRBJ2-1, with 8 bases fitting TRBD2. The length of the CDR3 is 14 residues. Looked up from germline, CDR1 is MNHEY and CDR2 is SVGEGT. V gave up 5 bases and J gave up 5 bases; unmatched junction bases: 5.

The chain is built from TRBV7-9 and TRBJ2-2; 8 bases match TRBD1. The V segment lost 4 bases and the J segment 2 bases; nucleotides outside the gene matches: 9. The CDR3 is made up of 17 amino acids. The germline CDR1 and CDR2 sequences are SEHNR and FQNEAQ (reference sequence). CDR3 in DNA: TGTGCCAGCAGCTCCGGACCGGGACAGGCTAACACCGGGGAGCTGTTTTTT. Its translation is CASSSGPGQANTGELFF.

This clonotype showed up just a few times. This rearrangement joins TRBV7-3 to TRBJ2-7; 7 nucleotides match TRBD1. The CDR3 totals 14 residues. Trimming removed 5 bases from V and 4 bases from J; junction bases left unmatched: 8. CDR1 is SGHTA, CDR2 FQGTGA, per germline. The CDR3 DNA sequence: TGTGCCAGCAGCCAGGGGGTGGGGAGATACGAGCAGTACTTC. This translates into CASSQGVGRYEQYF.

The table lists this clonotype with many counts. This chain uses TRBV20-1 with TRBJ2-7; TRBD1 agrees at 7 bases. Germline CDR1 DFQATT, CDR2 SNEGSKA (reference sequence). This CDR3 contains 15 residues. Unmatched junction bases numbered 7, after V lost 2 bases and J lost 0 bases. CDR3 sequence: CSARPEGANSYEQYF. The CDR3 nucleotides are TGCAGTGCTAGACCCGAGGGGGCGAACTCCTACGAGCAGTACTTC.